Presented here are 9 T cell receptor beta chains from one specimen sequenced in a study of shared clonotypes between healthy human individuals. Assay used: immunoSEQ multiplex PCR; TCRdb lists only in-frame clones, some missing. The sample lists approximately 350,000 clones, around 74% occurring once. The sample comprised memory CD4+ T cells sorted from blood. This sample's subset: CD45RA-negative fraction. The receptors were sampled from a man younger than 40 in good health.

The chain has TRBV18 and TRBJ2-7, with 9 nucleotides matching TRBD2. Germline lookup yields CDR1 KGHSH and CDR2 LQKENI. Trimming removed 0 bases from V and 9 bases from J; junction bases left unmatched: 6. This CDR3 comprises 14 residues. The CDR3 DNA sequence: TGTGCCAGCTCACCACCCCTGCGGGAGGGCGGGCAGTACTTC. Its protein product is CASSPPLREGGQYF.

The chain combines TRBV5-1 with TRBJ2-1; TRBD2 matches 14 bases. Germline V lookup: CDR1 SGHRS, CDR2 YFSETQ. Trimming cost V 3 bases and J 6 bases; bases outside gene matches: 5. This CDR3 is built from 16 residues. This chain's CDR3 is CASSWGLAGASNEQFF. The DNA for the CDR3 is TGCGCCAGCAGCTGGGGACTAGCGGGAGCCAGCAATGAGCAGTTCTTC.

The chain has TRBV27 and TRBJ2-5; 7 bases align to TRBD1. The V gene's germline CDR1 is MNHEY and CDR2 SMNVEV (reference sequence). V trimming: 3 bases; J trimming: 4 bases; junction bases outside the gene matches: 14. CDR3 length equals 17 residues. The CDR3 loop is CASSLKSRQGVGETQYF. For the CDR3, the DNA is TGTGCCAGCAGTTTGAAGTCCAGACAGGGCGTAGGAGAGACCCAGTACTTC.

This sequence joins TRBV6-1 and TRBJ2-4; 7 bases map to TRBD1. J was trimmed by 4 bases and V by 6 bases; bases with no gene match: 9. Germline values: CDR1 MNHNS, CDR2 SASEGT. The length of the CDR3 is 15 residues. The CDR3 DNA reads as TGTGCCAGCAGACCTTTAGCAGGGGGAAAAAACATTCAGTACTTC. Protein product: CASRPLAGGKNIQYF.

The CDR3 region is CATSRGAGQGNEQFF. DNA of the CDR3: TGTGCCACCAGCAGAGGAGCGGGACAAGGGAATGAGCAGTTCTTC. The chain combines TRBV15 with TRBJ2-1; D possibly corresponds to TRBD2 (7 bases). CDR1 is LNHNV and CDR2 is YYDKDF in the germline V gene (reference sequence). The ends were cut back, 1 base at V and 7 bases at J, with 14 bases in the middle. This CDR3 comprises 15 residues.

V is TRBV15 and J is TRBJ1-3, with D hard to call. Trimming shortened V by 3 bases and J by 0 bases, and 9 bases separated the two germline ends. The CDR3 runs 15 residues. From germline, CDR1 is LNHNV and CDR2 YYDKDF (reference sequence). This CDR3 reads CATSRGDNSGNTIYF. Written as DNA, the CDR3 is TGTGCCACCAGCAGGGGAGACAACTCTGGAAACACCATATATTTT.

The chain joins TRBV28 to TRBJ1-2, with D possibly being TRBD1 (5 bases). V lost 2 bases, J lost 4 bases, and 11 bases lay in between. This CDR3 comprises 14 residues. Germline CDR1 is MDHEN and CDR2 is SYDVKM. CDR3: CASSLDSGVYGYTF. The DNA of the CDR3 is TGTGCCAGCAGTTTAGACAGCGGAGTCTATGGCTACACCTTC.

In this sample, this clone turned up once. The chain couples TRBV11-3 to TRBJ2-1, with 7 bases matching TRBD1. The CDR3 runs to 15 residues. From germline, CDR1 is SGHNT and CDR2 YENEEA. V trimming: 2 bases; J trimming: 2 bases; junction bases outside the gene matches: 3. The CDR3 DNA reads TGTGCCAGCAGCTTATCAGGGGGTCCCTACAATGAGCAGTTCTTC. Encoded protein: CASSLSGGPYNEQFF.

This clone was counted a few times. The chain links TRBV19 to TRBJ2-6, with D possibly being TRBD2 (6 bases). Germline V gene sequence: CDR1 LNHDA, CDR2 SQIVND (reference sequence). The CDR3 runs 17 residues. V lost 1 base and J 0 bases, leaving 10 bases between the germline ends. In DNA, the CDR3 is TGTGCCAGTAGTATAGGCGGAGGGAGCTCTGGGGCCAACGTCCTGACTTTC. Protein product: CASSIGGGSSGANVLTF. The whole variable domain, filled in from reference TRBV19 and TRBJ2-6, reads DGGITQSPKYLFRKEGQNVTLSCEQNLNHDAMYWYRQDPGQGLRLIYYSQIVNDFQKGDIAEGYSVSREKKESFPLTVTSAQKNPTAFYLCASSIGGGSSGANVLTFGAGSRLTVL.